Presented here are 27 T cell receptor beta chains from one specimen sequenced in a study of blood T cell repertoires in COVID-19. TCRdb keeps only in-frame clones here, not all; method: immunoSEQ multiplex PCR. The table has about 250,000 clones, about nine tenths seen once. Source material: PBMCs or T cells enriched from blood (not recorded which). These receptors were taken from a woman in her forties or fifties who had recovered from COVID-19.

CDR3 residues: CASSSFQGGDSPLHF. In nucleotides, the CDR3 is TGTGCCAGCAGCTCATTCCAAGGGGGCGATTCACCCCTCCACTTT. This chain connects TRBV7-2 to TRBJ1-6, with TRBD1 matching 7 bases. V was pared by 4 bases and J by 8 bases, with 8 bases of the junction left unmatched. Germline CDR1 SGHTA, CDR2 FQGNSA. The CDR3 is 15 residues long.

CDR3 sequence reads: CSASDNSPLHF. CDR3 DNA: TGCAGTGCTTCAGATAATTCACCCCTCCACTTT. This chain joins TRBV20-1 and TRBJ1-6; D is undetermined. The germline V and J ends were trimmed by 5 bases and 5 bases, with 4 bases remaining between them. This CDR3 has 11 residues. Germline assignment: CDR1 DFQATT and CDR2 SNEGSKA (reference sequence).

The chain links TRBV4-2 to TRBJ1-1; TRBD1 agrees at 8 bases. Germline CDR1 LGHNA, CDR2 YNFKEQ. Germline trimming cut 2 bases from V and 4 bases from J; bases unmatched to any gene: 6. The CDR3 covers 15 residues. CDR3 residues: CASSQTGTGGTEAFF. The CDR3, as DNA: TGTGCCAGCAGCCAAACCGGGACAGGCGGCACTGAAGCTTTCTTT.

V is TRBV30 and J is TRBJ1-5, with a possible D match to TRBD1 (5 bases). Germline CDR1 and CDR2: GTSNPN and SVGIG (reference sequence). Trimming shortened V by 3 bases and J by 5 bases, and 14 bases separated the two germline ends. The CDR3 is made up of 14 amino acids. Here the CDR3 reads CAWSEGVQYQPQHF. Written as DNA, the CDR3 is TGTGCCTGGAGCGAAGGGGTACAATATCAGCCCCAGCATTTT.

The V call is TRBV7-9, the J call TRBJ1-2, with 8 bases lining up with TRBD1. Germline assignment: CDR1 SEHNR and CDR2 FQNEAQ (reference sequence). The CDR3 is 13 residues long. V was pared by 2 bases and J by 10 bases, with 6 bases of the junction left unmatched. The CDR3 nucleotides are TGTGCCAGCAGCTTACAGGGGGCGAGGGACTACACCTTC. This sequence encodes CASSLQGARDYTF. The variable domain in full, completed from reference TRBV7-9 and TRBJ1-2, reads DTGVSQNPRHKITKRGQNVTFRCDPISEHNRLYWYRQTLGQGPEFLTYFQNEAQLEKSRLLSDRFSAERPKGSFSTLEIQRTEQGDSAMYLCASSLQGARDYTFGSGTRLTVV.

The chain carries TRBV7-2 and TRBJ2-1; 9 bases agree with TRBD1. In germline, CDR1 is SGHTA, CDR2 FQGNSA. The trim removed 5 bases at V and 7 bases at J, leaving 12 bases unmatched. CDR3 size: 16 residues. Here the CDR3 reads CASSPHRDRVKNEQFF. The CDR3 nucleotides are TGTGCCAGCAGCCCCCACCGGGACAGGGTTAAGAATGAGCAGTTCTTC. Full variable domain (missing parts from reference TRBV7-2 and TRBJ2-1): GAGVSQSPSNKVTEKGKDVELRCDPISGHTALYWYRQSLGQGLEFLIYFQGNSAPDKSGLPSDRFSAERTGGSVSTLTIQRTQQEDSAVYLCASSPHRDRVKNEQFFGPGTRLTVL.

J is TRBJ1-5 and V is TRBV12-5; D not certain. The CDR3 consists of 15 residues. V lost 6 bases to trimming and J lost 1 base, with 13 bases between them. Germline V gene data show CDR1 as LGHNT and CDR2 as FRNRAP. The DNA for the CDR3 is TGTGCTAGTGGCAATGAGCGCCGCAGCAATCAGCCCCAGCATTTT. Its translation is CASGNERRSNQPQHF.

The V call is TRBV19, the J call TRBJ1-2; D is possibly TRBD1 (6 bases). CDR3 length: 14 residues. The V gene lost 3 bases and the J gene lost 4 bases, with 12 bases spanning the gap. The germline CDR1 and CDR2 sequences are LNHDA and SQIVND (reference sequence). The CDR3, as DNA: TGTGCCAGTAGTATTGGCGGGGGCGGCTATGGCTACACCTTC. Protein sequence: CASSIGGGGYGYTF.

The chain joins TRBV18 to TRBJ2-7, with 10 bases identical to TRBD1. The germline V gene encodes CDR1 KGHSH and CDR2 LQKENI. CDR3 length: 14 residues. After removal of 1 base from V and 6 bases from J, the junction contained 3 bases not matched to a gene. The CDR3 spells CASSPQGQGFEQYF. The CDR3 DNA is TGTGCCAGCTCACCACAGGGACAGGGGTTCGAGCAGTACTTC.

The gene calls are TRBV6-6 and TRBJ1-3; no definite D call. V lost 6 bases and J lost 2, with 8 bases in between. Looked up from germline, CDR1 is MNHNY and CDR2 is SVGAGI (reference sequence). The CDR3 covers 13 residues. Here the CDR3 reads CASRRPTGNTIYF. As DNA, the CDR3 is TGTGCCAGCAGACGACCAACTGGAAACACCATATATTTT.

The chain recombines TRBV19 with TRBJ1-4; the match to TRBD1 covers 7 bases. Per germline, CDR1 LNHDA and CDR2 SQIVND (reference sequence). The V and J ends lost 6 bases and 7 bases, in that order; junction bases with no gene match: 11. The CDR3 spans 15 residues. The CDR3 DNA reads TGTGCCAGTAGCGGGACAGACGTTACAGTTGAAAAACTGTTTTTT. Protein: CASSGTDVTVEKLFF. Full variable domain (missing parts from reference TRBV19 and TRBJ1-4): DGGITQSPKYLFRKEGQNVTLSCEQNLNHDAMYWYRQDPGQGLRLIYYSQIVNDFQKGDIAEGYSVSREKKESFPLTVTSAQKNPTAFYLCASSGTDVTVEKLFFGSGTQLSVL.

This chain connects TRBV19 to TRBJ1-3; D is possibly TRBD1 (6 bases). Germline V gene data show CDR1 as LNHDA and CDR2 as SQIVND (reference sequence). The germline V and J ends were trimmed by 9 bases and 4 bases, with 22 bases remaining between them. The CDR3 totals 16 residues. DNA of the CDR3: TGTGCCAGCCAACAACTCAGGGGAAGTATCGGAAACACCATATATTTT. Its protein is CASQQLRGSIGNTIYF.

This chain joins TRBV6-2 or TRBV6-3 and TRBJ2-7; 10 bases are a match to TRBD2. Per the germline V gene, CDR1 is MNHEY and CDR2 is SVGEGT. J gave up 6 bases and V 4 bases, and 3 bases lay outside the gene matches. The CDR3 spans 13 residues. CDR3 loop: CASSLGLALEQYF. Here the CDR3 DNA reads TGTGCCAGCAGTTTGGGACTAGCGCTCGAGCAGTACTTC.

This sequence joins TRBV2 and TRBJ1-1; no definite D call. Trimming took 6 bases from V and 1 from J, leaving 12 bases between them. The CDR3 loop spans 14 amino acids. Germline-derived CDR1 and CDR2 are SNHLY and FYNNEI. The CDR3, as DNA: TGTGCCAGCAGGGCTCGGGGTCGGAACACTGAAGCTTTCTTT. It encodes CASRARGRNTEAFF.

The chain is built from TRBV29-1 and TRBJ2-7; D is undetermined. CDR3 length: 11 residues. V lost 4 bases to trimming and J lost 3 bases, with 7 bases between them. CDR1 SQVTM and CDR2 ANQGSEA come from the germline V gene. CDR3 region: CSVVAGYEQYF. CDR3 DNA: TGCAGCGTTGTGGCAGGCTACGAGCAGTACTTC.

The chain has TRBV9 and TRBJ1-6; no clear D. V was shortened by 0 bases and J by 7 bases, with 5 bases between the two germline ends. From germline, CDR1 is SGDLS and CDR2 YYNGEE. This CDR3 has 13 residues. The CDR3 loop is CASSVAPNSPLHF. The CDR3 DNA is TGTGCCAGCAGCGTAGCCCCGAATTCACCCCTCCACTTT.

CDR3 sequence: CASSARGAGGLYEQYF. The CDR3 DNA sequence: TGTGCCAGCAGTGCCCGGGGGGCGGGAGGTCTCTACGAGCAGTACTTC. V is TRBV28 and J is TRBJ2-7; 8 bases match TRBD2. The CDR3 covers 16 residues. V lost 5 bases, J lost 3 bases, and 12 bases stayed unmatched. Germline V gene sequence: CDR1 MDHEN, CDR2 SYDVKM.

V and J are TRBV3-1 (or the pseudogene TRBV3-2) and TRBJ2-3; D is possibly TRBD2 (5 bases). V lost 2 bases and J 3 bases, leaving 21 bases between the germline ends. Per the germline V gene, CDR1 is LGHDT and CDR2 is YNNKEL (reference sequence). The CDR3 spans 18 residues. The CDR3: CASSQLSPASFGTDTQYF. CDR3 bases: TGTGCCAGCAGCCAATTGTCCCCGGCTAGCTTTGGAACAGATACGCAGTATTTT.

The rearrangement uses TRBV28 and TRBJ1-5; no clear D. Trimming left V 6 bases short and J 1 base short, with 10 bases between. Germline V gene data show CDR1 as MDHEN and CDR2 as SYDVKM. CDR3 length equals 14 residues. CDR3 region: CASRSAVSNQPQHF. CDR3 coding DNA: TGTGCCAGCAGAAGCGCGGTAAGCAATCAGCCCCAGCATTTT.

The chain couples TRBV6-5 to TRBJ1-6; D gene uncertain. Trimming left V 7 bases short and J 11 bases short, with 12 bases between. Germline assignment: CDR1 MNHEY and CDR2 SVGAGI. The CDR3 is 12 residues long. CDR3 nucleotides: TGTGCCAGCAATTCGGGGAATGCACCCCTCCACTTT. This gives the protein CASNSGNAPLHF.

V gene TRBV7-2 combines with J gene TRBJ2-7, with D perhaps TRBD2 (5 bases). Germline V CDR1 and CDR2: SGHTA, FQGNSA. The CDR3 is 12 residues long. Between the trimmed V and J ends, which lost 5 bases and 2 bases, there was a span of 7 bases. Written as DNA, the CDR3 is TGTGCCAGCAGCCCACTAGCCTACGAGCAGTACTTC. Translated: CASSPLAYEQYF. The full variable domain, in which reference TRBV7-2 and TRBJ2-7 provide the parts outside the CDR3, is GAGVSQSPSNKVTEKGKDVELRCDPISGHTALYWYRQSLGQGLEFLIYFQGNSAPDKSGLPSDRFSAERTGGSVSTLTIQRTQQEDSAVYLCASSPLAYEQYFGPGTRLTVT.

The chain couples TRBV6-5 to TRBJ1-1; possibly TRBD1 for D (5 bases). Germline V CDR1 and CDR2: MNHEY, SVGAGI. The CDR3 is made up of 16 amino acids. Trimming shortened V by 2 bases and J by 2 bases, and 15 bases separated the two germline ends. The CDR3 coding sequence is TGTGCCAGCAGTTACCAGTGGCAGGGACTTAACACTGAAGCTTTCTTT. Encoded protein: CASSYQWQGLNTEAFF.

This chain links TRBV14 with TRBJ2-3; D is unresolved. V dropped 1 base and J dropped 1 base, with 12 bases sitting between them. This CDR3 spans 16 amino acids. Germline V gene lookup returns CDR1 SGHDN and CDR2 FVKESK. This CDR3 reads CASSQASSTRTDTQYF. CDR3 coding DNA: TGTGCCAGCAGCCAAGCGAGTTCTACCCGCACAGATACGCAGTATTTT.

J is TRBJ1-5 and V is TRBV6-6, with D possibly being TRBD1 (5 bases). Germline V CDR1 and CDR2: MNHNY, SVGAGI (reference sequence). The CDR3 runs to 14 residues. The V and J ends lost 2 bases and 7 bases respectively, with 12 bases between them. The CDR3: CASSYGGERQPQHF. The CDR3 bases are TGTGCCAGCAGTTACGGAGGGGAGAGGCAGCCCCAGCATTTT.

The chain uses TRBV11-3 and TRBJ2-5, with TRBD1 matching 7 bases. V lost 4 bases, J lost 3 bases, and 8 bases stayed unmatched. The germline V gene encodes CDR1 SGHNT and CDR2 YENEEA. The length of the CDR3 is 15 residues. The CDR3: CASSSGQLTKETQYF. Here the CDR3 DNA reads TGTGCCAGCAGCTCGGGACAGTTGACAAAAGAGACCCAGTACTTC.

In DNA, the CDR3 is TGTGCCAGTAGGGTGGGACTAGCGGGAGCGAATGAGCAGTTCTTC. Its protein is CASRVGLAGANEQFF. This chain uses TRBV19 with TRBJ2-1; 14 bases align to TRBD2. The germline V gene encodes CDR1 LNHDA and CDR2 SQIVND (reference sequence). Losses at the gene ends were 6 bases for V and 7 bases for J; bases not matched to a gene: 5. The CDR3 loop spans 15 amino acids.

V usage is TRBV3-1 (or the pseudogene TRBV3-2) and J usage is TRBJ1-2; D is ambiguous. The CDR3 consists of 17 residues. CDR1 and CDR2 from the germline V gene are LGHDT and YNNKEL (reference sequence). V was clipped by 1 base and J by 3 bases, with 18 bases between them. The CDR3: CASSQVPLRGSHYGYTF. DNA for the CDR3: TGTGCCAGCAGCCAAGTCCCTCTCAGAGGGAGCCACTATGGCTACACCTTC.